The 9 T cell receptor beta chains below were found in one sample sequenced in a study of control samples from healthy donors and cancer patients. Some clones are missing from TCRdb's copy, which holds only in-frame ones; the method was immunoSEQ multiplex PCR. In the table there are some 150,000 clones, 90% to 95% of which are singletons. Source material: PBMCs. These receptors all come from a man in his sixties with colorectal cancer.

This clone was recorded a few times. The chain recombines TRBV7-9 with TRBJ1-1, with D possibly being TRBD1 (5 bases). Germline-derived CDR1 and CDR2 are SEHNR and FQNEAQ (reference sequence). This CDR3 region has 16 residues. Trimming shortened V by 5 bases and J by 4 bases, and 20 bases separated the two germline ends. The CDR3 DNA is TGTGCCAGCAGCCAGGCCTGGGGCGACAGAGGCACTGAAGCTTTCTTT. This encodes CASSQAWGDRGTEAFF.

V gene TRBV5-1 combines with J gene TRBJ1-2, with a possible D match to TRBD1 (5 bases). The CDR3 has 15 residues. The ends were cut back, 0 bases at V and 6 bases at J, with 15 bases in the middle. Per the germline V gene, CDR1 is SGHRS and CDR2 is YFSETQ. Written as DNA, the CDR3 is TGCGCCAGCAGCTTGGGGTCCCCAGGGTACGATGGCTACACCTTC. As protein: CASSLGSPGYDGYTF. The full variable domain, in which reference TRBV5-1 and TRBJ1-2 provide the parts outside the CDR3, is KAGVTQTPRYLIKTRGQQVTLSCSPISGHRSVSWYQQTPGQGLQFLFEYFSETQRNKGNFPGRFSGRQFSNSRSEMNVSTLELGDSALYLCASSLGSPGYDGYTFGSGTRLTVV.

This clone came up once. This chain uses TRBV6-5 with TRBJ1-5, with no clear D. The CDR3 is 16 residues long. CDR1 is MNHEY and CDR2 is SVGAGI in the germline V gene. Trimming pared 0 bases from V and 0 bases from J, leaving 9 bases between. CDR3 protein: CASSYSSQISNQPQHF. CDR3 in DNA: TGTGCCAGCAGTTACTCATCCCAGATTAGCAATCAGCCCCAGCATTTT.

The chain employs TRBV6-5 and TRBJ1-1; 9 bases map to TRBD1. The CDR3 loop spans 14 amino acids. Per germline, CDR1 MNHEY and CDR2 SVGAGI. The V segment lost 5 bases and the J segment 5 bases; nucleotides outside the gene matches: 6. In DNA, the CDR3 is TGTGCCAGCAGTCCAGGACAGGGGCTAACTGAAGCTTTCTTT. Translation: CASSPGQGLTEAFF.

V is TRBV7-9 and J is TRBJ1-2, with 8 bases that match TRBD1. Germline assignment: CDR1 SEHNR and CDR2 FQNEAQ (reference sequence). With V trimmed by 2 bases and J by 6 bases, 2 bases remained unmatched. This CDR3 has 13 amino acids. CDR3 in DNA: TGTGCCAGCAGCTTAACGACAGGGGATGGCTACACCTTC. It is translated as CASSLTTGDGYTF.

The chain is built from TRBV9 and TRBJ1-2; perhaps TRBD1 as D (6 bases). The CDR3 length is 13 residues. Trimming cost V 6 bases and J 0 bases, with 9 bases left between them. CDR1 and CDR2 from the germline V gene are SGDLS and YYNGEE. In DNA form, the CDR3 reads TGTGCCAGCAAGGGGGGGACTAACTATGGCTACACCTTC. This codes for CASKGGTNYGYTF.

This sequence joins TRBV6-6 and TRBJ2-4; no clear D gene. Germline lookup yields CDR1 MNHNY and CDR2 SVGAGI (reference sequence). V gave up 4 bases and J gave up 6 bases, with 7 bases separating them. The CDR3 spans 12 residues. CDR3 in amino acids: CASSLSLNIQYF. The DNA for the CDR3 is TGTGCCAGCAGTTTAAGCCTAAACATTCAGTACTTC.

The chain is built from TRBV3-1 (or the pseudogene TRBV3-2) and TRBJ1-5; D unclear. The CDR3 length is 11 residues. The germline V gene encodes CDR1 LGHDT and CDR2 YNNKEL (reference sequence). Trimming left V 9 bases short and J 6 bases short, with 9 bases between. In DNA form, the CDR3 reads TGTGCCAGGAATCTGAGTCAGCCCCAGCATTTT. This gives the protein CARNLSQPQHF.

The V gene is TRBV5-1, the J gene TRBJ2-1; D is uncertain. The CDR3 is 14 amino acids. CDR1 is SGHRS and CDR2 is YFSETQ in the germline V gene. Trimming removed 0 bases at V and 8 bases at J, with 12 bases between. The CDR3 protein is CASSLVRAGDEQFF. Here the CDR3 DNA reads TGCGCCAGCAGCTTGGTTAGGGCTGGGGATGAGCAGTTCTTC.